These 9 T cell receptor beta chains originate from one sample sequenced in a study of cytotoxic CD8 clonotypes in ibrutinib-treated CLL. This table comes from immunoSEQ multiplex PCR, and its TCRdb copy is limited to in-frame clones, with some not included. The profile covers 11,000 to 15,000 clones, with about 65% appearing a single time and roughly two fifths taken by the ten largest. The sample consisted of PBMCs, taken before ibrutinib treatment. Receptor source: a human donor with chronic lymphocytic leukemia.

The rearrangement links TRBV30 to TRBJ1-2, with 7 bases aligning to TRBD1. Germline CDR1 GTSNPN, CDR2 SVGIG (reference sequence). The CDR3 contains 13 residues. The trim removed 0 bases at V and 8 bases at J, leaving 6 bases unmatched. The DNA for the CDR3 is TGTGCCTGGAGTGTGACAGGGCGGTCAGGCTACACCTTC. It yields the protein CAWSVTGRSGYTF.

The rearrangement uses TRBV7-9 and TRBJ1-2; D unresolved. This CDR3 has 18 residues. Germline CDR1 reads SEHNR; CDR2 reads FQNEAQ (reference sequence). V lost 1 base to trimming and J lost 6 bases, with 24 bases between them. In DNA, the CDR3 is TGTGCCAGCAGCTTAGGGTCTGGACGTATCGGCCGGGGAGATGGCTACACCTTC. It encodes CASSLGSGRIGRGDGYTF.

The chain links TRBV19 to TRBJ2-1; D might be TRBD1 (5 bases). Germline CDR1 reads LNHDA; CDR2 reads SQIVND (reference sequence). The CDR3 loop spans 16 amino acids. V lost 3 bases, J lost 0 bases, and 12 bases lay in between. CDR3 protein: CASSIPHRSSYNEQFF. In DNA form, the CDR3 reads TGTGCCAGTAGTATCCCCCACAGGAGCTCCTACAATGAGCAGTTCTTC.

The chain links TRBV5-1 to TRBJ2-7; no reliable D call. The germline V gene has CDR1 SGHRS and CDR2 YFSETQ. This CDR3 is 15 amino acids long. V was trimmed by 4 bases and J by 2 bases, leaving 16 bases between them. The CDR3 DNA sequence: TGCGCCAGCAGCCGCCCCGCGATACTTACCTACGAGCAGTACTTC. Protein sequence: CASSRPAILTYEQYF. Full variable domain (outside the CDR3, taken from reference TRBV5-1 and TRBJ2-7): KAGVTQTPRYLIKTRGQQVTLSCSPISGHRSVSWYQQTPGQGLQFLFEYFSETQRNKGNFPGRFSGRQFSNSRSEMNVSTLELGDSALYLCASSRPAILTYEQYFGPGTRLTVT.

This chain links TRBV9 with TRBJ1-1; D perhaps matches TRBD1 (5 bases). Germline values: CDR1 SGDLS, CDR2 YYNGEE. CDR3 length: 13 residues. V was cut by 0 bases and J by 8 bases, with 11 bases left in between. This chain's CDR3 is CASSVADIGEAFF. CDR3 nucleotide sequence: TGTGCCAGCAGCGTAGCGGACATTGGGGAAGCTTTCTTT.

The V and J genes are TRBV29-1 and TRBJ1-2, with 11 bases identical to TRBD1. After removal of 4 bases from V and 7 bases from J, the junction contained 11 bases not matched to a gene. The CDR3 runs 15 residues. Germline CDR1 is SQVTM and CDR2 is ANQGSEA. The CDR3 protein is CSVVNSGQGGFGYTF. CDR3 nucleotides: TGCAGCGTTGTAAATTCGGGACAGGGGGGTTTTGGCTACACCTTC.

V gene TRBV19 combines with J gene TRBJ1-1, with 8 nucleotides matching TRBD1. The CDR3 sequence is 14 residues long. The trim removed 5 bases at V and 4 bases at J, leaving 6 bases unmatched. Germline V gene lookup returns CDR1 LNHDA and CDR2 SQIVND (reference sequence). CDR3 in amino acids: CASSPQGALTEAFF. Written as DNA, the CDR3 is TGTGCCAGTAGTCCCCAGGGGGCCCTCACTGAAGCTTTCTTT.

The chain joins TRBV5-1 to TRBJ2-1; the match to TRBD1 covers 9 bases. V gave up 0 bases and J gave up 9 bases; unmatched junction bases: 16. The CDR3 contains 18 residues. Germline V CDR1 and CDR2: SGHRS, YFSETQ. CDR3 sequence (DNA): TGCGCCAGCAGCTTGGAGATACCCCGTATTACAGGGGGCGGTGAGCAGTTCTTC. This codes for CASSLEIPRITGGGEQFF.

The CDR3 bases are TGTGCCAGCAGCTTAGATGGAGGGTGGGGATATGGCTACACCTTC. Translated: CASSLDGGWGYGYTF. The chain carries TRBV7-9 and TRBJ1-2; D unresolved. CDR3 length equals 15 residues. V lost 1 base to trimming and J lost 5 bases, with 14 bases between them. CDR1 is SEHNR, CDR2 FQNEAQ, per germline (reference sequence).